A single sample gave rise to the 6 T cell receptor beta chains below, sequenced in a study of vaccination effects on CD4 cells after COVID-19 (dated by TCRdb to about 2022). To identify antigen-specific CD4+ T cell clonotypes by their expansion, the ViraFEST assay first stimulated PBMC with viral peptide pools and then applied TCR sequencing. After less than 13 days of culture, CD4+ T cells were isolated with the EasySep CD4+ T cell isolation kit. The library was obtained by the immunoSEQ multiplex PCR assay. In its TCRdb copy, this immuneACCESS table keeps in-frame sequences only and misses some clones. Where compared with another copy, unresolved V genes explain less than half of these, and the others have no known cause. For this sample the table gives under 80,000 clones, of which roughly four fifths were detected only once. Approximately 2% of the sample is in the top ten clones. Their target antigens are unknown.

The input for sequencing was CD4+ T cells from PBMCs cultured with HCoV-229E spike peptides, taken before COVID-19 vaccination. The intended sense of this specimen's cell subset or site label: HCoV-229E spike overlapping peptide pool stimulation. These receptors originate from a human donor who received a COVID-19 vaccine.

J is TRBJ2-5 and V is TRBV3-1 (or the pseudogene TRBV3-2); 8 bases are shared with TRBD1. The germline V gene has CDR1 LGHDT and CDR2 YNNKEL (reference sequence). There are 15 residues in the CDR3. With V trimmed by 5 bases and J by 4 bases, 9 bases remained unmatched. CDR3 bases: TGTGCCAGCAGCATTTACGGACAGGGAGGAGAGACCCAGTACTTC. Amino acid sequence: CASSIYGQGGETQYF.

The gene calls are TRBV4-3 and TRBJ1-2, with 10 bases that match TRBD1. CDR1 LGHNA and CDR2 YSLEER come from the germline V gene. Trimming took 4 bases from V and 5 from J; bases not matched to a gene: 7. This CDR3 contains 15 residues. The CDR3 sequence: CASSPRDRGGYGYTF. The CDR3 region has the DNA TGCGCCAGCAGCCCCCGGGACAGGGGAGGGTATGGCTACACCTTC.

The rearrangement links TRBV5-1 to TRBJ2-3; D perhaps matches TRBD1 (5 bases). Per the germline V gene, CDR1 is SGHRS and CDR2 is YFSETQ. This CDR3 spans 15 amino acids. The V end lost 4 bases, the J end lost 2 bases, and 14 bases lay between the germline ends. The CDR3 sequence: CASSPTDVLTDTQYF. In DNA form, the CDR3 reads TGCGCCAGCAGCCCGACAGATGTCCTCACAGATACGCAGTATTTT.

This chain links TRBV19 with TRBJ1-1; unclear D gene. V gave up 3 bases and J gave up 5 bases, with 19 bases separating them. Germline V CDR1 and CDR2: LNHDA, SQIVND (reference sequence). There are 16 residues in the CDR3. The CDR3 nucleotides read TGTGCCAGTAGTATGCCCCCTCTTTGGGAGGGAACTGAAGCTTTCTTT. It translates to CASSMPPLWEGTEAFF.

This clone was detected only a few times. The V gene is TRBV19, the J gene TRBJ1-6; D is ambiguous. The germline V gene encodes CDR1 LNHDA and CDR2 SQIVND (reference sequence). This CDR3 contains 13 residues. V was pared by 5 bases and J by 8 bases, with 10 bases between. CDR3 amino acids: CASSLNRDSPLHF. In nucleotides, the CDR3 is TGTGCCAGTAGTCTAAACCGGGATTCACCCCTCCACTTT.

The J gene is TRBJ2-1, the V gene TRBV24-1; D is perhaps TRBD2 (7 bases). The CDR3 length is 14 residues. V dropped 2 bases and J dropped 9 bases, with 13 bases sitting between them. Germline lookup yields CDR1 KGHDR and CDR2 SFDVKD. CDR3 DNA sequence: TGTGCCACCAGTGATTCCGGGGGGCAGGTTGAGCAGTTCTTC. Protein: CATSDSGGQVEQFF.